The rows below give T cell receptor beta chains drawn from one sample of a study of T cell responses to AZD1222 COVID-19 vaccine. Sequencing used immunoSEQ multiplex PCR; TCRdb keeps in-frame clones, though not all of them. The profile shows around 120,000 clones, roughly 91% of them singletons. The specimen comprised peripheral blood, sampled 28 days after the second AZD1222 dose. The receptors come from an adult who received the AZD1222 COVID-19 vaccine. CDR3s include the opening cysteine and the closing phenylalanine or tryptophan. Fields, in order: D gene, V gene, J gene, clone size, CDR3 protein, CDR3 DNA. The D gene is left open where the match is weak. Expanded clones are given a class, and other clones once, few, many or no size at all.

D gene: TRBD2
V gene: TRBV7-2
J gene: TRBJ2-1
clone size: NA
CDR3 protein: CASSLSGGAWNEQFF
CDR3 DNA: TGTGCCAGCAGCTTAAGCGGGGGGGCCTGGAATGAGCAGTTCTTC

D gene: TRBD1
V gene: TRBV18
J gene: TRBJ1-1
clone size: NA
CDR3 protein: CASSHATGANTEAFF
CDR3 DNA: TGTGCCAGCTCACACGCGACAGGGGCGAACACTGAAGCTTTCTTT

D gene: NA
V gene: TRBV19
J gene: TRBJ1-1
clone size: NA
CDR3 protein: CASSLRDTWNTEAFF
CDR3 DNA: TGTGCCAGTAGTCTGCGGGACACCTGGAACACTGAAGCTTTCTTT

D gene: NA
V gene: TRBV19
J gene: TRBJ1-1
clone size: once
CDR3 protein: CASTYNLNTEAFF
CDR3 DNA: TGTGCCAGTACTTACAACCTGAACACTGAAGCTTTCTTT

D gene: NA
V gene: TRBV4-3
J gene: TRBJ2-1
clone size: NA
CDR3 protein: CASSPLRGDEQFF
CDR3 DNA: TGCGCCAGCAGCCCCCTTAGGGGGGATGAGCAGTTCTTC

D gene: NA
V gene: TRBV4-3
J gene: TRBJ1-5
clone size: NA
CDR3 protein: CASSCYLGGLGWEPQHF
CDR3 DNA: TGCGCCAGCAGTTGCTATTTGGGGGGACTGGGGTGGGAGCCCCAGCATTTT

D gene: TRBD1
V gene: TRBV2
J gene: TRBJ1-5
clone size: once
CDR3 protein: CASGGQGYNQPQHF
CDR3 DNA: TGTGCCAGTGGGGGACAGGGGTACAATCAGCCCCAGCATTTT

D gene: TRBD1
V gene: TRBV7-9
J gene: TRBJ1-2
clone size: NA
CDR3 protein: CASSYQTGASGYTF
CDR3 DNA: TGTGCCAGCAGTTACCAGACAGGGGCTAGTGGCTACACCTTC

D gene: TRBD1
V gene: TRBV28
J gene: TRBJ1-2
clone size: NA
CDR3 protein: CASSPDRDFGYTF
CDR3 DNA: TGTGCCAGCAGCCCCGACAGGGATTTCGGCTACACCTTC

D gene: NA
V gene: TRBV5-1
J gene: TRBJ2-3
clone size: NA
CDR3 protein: CASSFDRGTQYF
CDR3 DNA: TGCGCCAGCAGCTTCGACCGGGGTACGCAGTATTTT

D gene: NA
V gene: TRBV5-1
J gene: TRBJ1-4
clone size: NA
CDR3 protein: CASSLASTNEKLFF
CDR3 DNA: TGCGCCAGCAGCTTGGCCTCGACTAATGAAAAACTGTTTTTT

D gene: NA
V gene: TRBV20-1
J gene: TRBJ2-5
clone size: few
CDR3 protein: CSAGRVETQYF
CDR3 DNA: TGCAGTGCTGGACGGGTAGAGACCCAGTACTTC

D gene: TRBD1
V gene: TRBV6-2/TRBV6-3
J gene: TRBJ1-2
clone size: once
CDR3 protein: CASSFGQGKGYTF
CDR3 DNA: TGTGCCAGCAGTTTCGGACAGGGAAAGGGCTACACCTTC

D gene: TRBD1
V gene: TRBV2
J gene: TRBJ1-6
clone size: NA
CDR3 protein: CASRGQGRSPLHF
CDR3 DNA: TGTGCCAGCAGGGGACAGGGGCGATCACCCCTCCACTTT

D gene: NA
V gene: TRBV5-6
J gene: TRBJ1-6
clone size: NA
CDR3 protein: CASSSTFRDSYNSPLHF
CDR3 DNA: TGTGCCAGCAGCTCCACATTCAGGGACTCCTATAATTCACCCCTCCACTTT

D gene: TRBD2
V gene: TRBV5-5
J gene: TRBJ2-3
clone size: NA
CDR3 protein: CASSLEAGGPHTQYF
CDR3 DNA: TGTGCCAGCAGCTTGGAAGCGGGAGGGCCGCATACGCAGTATTTT

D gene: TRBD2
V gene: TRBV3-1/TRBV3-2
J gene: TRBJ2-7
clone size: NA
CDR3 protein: CASSQLAGGPEEQYF
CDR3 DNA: TGTGCCAGCAGCCAATTAGCGGGGGGGCCCGAGGAGCAGTACTTC

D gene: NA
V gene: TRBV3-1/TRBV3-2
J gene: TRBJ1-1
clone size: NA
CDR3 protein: CASSDSDRNTEAFF
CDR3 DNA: TGTGCCAGCAGCGACAGCGACAGGAACACTGAAGCTTTCTTT

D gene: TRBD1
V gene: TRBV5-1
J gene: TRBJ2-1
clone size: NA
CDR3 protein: CASSWLGTESRDEQFF
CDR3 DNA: TGCGCCAGCAGCTGGCTAGGGACAGAAAGTAGGGATGAGCAGTTCTTC

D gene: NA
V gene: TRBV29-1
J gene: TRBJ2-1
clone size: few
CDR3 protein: CSVEGAASYNEQFF
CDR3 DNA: TGCAGCGTTGAAGGGGCTGCCTCCTACAATGAGCAGTTCTTC

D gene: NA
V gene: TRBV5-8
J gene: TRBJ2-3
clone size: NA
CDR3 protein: CASSSTGFTQYF
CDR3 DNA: TGTGCCAGCAGCTCAACAGGGTTTACGCAGTATTTT

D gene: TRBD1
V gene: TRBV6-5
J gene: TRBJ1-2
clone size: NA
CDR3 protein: CASSRQGLGYTF
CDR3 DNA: TGTGCCAGCAGTCGACAGGGTCTTGGCTACACCTTC

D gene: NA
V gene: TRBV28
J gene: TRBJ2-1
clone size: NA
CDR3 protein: CASSLGQPEGEQFF
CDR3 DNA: TGTGCCAGCAGTTTGGGCCAGCCTGAGGGGGAGCAGTTCTTC

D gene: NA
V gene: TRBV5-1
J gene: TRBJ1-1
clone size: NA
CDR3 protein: CASSPGRGVLNTEAFF
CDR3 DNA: TGCGCCAGCAGTCCTGGGCGGGGCGTATTGAACACTGAAGCTTTCTTT

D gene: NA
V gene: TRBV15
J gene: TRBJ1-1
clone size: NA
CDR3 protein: CATSRDIQTRHTEAFF
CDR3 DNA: TGTGCCACCAGCAGAGATATACAGACCAGACACACTGAAGCTTTCTTT

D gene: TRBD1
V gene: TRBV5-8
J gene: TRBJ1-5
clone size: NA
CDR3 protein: CASSLRQGKNQPQHF
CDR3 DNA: TGTGCCAGCAGCTTGAGACAGGGGAAGAATCAGCCCCAGCATTTT

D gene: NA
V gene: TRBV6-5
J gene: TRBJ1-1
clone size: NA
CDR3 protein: CASTAGGDTEAFF
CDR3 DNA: TGTGCCAGCACCGCGGGGGGGGACACTGAAGCTTTCTTT